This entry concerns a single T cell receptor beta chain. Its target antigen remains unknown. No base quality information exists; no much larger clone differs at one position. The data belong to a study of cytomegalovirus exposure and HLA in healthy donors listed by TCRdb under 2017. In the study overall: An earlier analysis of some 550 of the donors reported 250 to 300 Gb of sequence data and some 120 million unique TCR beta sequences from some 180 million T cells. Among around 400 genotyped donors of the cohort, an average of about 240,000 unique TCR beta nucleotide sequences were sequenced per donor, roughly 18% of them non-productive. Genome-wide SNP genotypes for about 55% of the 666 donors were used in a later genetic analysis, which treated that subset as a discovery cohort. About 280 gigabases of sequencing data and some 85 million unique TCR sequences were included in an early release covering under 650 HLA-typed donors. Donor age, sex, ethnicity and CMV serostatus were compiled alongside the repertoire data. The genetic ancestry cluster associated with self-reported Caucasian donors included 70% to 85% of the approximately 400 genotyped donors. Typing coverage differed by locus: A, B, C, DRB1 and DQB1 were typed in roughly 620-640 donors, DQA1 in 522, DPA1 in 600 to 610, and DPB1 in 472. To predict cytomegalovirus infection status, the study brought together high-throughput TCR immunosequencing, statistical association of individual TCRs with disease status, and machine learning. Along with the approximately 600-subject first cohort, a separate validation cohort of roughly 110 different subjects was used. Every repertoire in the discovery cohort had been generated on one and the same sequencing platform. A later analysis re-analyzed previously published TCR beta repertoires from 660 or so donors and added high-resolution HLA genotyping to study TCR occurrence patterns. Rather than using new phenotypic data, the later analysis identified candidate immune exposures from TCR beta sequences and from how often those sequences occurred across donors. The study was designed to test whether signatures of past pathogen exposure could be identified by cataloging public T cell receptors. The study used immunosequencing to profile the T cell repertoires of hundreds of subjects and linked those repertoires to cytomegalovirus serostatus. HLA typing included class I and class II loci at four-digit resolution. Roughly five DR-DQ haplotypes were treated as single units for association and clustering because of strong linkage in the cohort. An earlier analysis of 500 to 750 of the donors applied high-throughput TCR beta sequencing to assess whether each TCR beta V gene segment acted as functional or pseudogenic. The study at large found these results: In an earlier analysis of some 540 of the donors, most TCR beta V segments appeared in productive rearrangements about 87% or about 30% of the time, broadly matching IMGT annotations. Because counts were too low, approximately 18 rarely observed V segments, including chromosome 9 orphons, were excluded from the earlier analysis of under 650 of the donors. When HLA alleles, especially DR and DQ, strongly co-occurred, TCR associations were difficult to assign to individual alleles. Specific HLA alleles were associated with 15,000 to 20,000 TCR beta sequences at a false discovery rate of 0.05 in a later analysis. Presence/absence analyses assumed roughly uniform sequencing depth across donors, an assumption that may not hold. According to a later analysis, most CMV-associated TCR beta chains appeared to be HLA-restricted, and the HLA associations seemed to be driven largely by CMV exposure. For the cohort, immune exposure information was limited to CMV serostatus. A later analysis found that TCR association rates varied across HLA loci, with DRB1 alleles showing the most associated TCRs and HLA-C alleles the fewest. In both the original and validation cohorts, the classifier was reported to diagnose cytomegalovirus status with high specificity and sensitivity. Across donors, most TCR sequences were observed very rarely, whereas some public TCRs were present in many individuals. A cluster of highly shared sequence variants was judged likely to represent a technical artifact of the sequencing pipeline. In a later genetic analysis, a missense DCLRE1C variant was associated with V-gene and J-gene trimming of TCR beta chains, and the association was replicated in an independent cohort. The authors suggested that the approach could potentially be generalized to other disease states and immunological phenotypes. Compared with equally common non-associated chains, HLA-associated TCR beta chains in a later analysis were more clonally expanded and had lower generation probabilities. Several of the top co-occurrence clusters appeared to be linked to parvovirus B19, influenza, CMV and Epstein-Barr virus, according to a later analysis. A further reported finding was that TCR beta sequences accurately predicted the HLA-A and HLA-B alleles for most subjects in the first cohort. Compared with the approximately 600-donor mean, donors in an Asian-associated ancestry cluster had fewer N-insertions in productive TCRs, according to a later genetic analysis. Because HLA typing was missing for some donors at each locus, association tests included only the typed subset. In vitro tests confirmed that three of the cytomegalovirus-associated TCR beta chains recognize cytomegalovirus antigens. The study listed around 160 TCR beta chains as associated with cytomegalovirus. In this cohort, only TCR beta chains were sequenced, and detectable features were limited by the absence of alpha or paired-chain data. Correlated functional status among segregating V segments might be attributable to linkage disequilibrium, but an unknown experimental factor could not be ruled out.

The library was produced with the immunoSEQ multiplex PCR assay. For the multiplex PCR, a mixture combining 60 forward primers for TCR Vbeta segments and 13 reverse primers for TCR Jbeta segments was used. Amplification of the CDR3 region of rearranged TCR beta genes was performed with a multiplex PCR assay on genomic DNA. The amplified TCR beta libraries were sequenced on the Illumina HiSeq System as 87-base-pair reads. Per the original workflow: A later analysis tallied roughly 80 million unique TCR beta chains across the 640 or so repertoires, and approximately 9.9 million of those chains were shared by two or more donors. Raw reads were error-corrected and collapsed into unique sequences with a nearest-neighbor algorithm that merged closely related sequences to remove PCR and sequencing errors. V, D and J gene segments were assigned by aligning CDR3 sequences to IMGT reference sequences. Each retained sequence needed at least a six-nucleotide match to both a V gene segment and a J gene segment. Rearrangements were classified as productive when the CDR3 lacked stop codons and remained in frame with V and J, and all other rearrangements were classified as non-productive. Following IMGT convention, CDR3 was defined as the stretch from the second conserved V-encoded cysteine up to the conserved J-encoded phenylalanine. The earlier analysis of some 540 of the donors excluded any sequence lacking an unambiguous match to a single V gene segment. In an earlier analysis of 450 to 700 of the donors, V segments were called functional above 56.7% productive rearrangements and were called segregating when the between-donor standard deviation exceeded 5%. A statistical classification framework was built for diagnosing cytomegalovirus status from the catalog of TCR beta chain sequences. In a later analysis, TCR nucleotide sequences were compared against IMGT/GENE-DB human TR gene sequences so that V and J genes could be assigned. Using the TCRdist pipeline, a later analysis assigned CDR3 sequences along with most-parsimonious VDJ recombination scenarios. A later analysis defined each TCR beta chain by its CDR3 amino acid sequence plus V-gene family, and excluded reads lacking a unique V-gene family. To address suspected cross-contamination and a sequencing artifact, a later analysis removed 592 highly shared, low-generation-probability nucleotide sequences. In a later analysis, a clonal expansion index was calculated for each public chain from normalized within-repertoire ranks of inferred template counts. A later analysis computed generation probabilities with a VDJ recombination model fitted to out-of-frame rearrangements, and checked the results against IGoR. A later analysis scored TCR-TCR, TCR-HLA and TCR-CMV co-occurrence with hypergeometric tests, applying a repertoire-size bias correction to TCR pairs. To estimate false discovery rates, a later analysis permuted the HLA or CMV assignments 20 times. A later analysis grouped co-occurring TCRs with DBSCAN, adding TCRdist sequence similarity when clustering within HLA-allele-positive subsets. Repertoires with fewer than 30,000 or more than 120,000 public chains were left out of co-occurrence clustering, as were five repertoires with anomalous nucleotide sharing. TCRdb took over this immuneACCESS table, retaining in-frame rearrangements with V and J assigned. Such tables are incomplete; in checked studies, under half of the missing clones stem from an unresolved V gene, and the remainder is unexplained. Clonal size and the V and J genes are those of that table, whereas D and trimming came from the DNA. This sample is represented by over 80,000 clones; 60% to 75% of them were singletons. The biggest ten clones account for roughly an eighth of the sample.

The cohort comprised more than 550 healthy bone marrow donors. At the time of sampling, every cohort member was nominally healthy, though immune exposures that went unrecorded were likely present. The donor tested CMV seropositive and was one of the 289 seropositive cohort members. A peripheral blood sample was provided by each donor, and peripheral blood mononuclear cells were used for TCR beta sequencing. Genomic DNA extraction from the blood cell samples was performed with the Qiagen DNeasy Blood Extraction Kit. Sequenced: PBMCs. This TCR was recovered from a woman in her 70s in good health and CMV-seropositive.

The DNA sequence is given as TGTGCCAGCAGTTACGGCGGGACAGGGGTCTTCGAGCAGTACTTC. Its protein product is CASSYGGTGVFEQYF. The sequence joins TRBV6-5 to TRBJ2-7, and 10 junction bases match TRBD1. From a lookup of the germline V gene, CDR1 and CDR2 are MNHEY and SVGAGI. V is trimmed back by 2 bases and J by 6 bases, and the junction contains 7 bases that no gene match accounts for. There are 15 amino acids in the CDR3, from cysteine to phenylalanine inclusive. Just CDR3 DNA is preserved here, 45 bases in frame from base 1.